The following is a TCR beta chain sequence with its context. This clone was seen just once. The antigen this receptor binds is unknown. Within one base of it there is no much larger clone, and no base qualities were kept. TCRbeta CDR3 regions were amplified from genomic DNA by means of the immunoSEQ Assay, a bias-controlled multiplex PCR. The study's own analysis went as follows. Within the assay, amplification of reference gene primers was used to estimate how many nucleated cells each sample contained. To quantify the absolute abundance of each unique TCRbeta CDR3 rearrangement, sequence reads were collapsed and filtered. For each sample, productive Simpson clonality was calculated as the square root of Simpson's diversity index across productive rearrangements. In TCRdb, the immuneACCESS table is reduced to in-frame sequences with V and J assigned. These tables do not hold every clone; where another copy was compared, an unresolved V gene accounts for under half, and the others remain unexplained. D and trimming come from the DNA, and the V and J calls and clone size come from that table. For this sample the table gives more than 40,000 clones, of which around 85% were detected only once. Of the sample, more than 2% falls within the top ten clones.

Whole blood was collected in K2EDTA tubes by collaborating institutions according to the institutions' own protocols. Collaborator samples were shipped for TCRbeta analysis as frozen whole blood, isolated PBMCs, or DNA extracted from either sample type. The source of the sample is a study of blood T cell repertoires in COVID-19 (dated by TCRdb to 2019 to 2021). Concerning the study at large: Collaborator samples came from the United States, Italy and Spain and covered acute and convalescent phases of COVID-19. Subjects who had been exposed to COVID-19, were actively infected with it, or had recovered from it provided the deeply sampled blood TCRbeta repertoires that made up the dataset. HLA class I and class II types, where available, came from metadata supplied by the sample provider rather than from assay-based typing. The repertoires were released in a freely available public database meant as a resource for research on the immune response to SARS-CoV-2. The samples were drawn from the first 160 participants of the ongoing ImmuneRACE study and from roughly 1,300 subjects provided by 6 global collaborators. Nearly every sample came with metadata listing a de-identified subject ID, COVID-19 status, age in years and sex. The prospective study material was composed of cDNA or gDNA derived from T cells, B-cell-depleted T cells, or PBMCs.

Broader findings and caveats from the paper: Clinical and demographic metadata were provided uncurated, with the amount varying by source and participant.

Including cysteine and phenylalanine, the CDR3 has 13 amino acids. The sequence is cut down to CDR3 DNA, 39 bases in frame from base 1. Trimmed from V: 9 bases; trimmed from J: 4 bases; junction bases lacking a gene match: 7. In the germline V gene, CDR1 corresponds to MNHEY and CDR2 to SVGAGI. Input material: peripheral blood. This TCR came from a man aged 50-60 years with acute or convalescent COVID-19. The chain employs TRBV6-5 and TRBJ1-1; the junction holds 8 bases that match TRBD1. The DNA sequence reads TGTGCCAGGTTCAGACAGGGGACCACTGAAGCTTTCTTT. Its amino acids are CARFRQGTTEAFF.